This T cell receptor beta chain was recovered during a study of blood T cell repertoires in COVID-19. CDR1 and CDR2 from the germline V gene are SQVTM and ANQGSEA. Trimming stripped 4 bases from V and 5 bases from J, with 12 bases between. The CDR3 covers 13 residues. In the authors' workflow: Amplified reference gene primers provided the basis for estimating nucleated cell counts. Clones were read by immunoSEQ multiplex PCR, and TCRdb kept only the in-frame ones, dropping some. V and J calls and clone size are copied from that table; D and trimming were computed from the DNA. The sample yields fewer than 200,000 clones, 85% seen once.

This clonotype originated in a woman aged 60-70 years with acute or convalescent COVID-19. V gene TRBV29-1 combines with J gene TRBJ2-1; weak D call: TRBD2 (6 bases). Sequenced: peripheral blood. The CDR3: CSVVLAADNEQFF. For the CDR3, the DNA is TGCAGCGTTGTATTAGCGGCCGACAATGAGCAGTTCTTC.